This record covers a single TCR beta chain. Which antigen it targets is not known. Receptors were amplified or captured by the immunoSEQ multiplex PCR assay. For the multiplex PCR, a mixture combining 60 forward primers for TCR Vbeta segments and 13 reverse primers for TCR Jbeta segments was used. A multiplex PCR assay on genomic DNA amplified the CDR3 region of rearranged TCR beta genes. The Illumina HiSeq System was used to sequence the amplified TCR beta libraries as 87-base-pair reads. On the study's bioinformatics: A later analysis counted tens of millions of unique TCR beta chains across the 690 or so repertoires, and roughly 9.9 million of these chains were shared by at least two donors. To remove PCR and sequencing errors, raw reads were error-corrected and collapsed into unique sequences using a nearest-neighbor algorithm that merged closely related sequences. CDR3 sequences were aligned to IMGT reference sequences to assign V, D and J gene segments. Each retained sequence needed at least a six-nucleotide match to both a V gene segment and a J gene segment. Rearrangements were classified as productive when the CDR3 lacked stop codons and remained in frame with V and J, and all other rearrangements were classified as non-productive. CDR3 was defined by IMGT convention, running from the second conserved V-encoded cysteine to the conserved J-encoded phenylalanine. Sequences without an unambiguous match to a single V gene segment were excluded from the earlier analysis of approximately 600 of the donors. In an earlier analysis of 500 to 750 of the donors, V segments were called functional above 56.7% productive rearrangements and were called segregating when the between-donor standard deviation exceeded 5%. A statistical classification framework was built to diagnose cytomegalovirus status from the catalog of TCR beta chain sequences. A later analysis assigned V and J genes by comparing TCR nucleotide sequences with IMGT/GENE-DB human TR gene sequences. In a later analysis, CDR3 sequences and most-parsimonious VDJ recombination scenarios were assigned using the TCRdist pipeline. A later analysis defined each TCR beta chain by its CDR3 amino acid sequence plus V-gene family, and excluded reads lacking a unique V-gene family. A later analysis removed 592 highly shared, low-generation-probability nucleotide sequences to deal with suspected cross-contamination and a sequencing artifact. In a later analysis, a clonal expansion index for each public chain was calculated from normalized within-repertoire ranks of inferred template counts. In a later analysis, generation probabilities were computed with a VDJ recombination model fitted to out-of-frame rearrangements, and the resulting probabilities were checked against IGoR. Hypergeometric tests were used in a later analysis to score TCR-TCR, TCR-HLA and TCR-CMV co-occurrence, with a repertoire-size bias correction applied to the TCR pairs. To estimate false discovery rates, a later analysis permuted the HLA or CMV assignments 20 times. In a later analysis, co-occurring TCRs were grouped using DBSCAN, and TCRdist sequence similarity was added for clustering within HLA-allele-positive subsets. Repertoires with fewer than 30,000 or more than 120,000 public chains were left out of co-occurrence clustering, as were five repertoires with anomalous nucleotide sharing. TCRdb retrieved this table from immuneACCESS and kept in-frame rearrangements only. Not all clones are present; in checked studies, unresolved V genes account for under half, and no reason is known for the remainder. That table gives V, J and clone size, and the DNA gave D and trimming. This sample's records show over 100,000 clones. The ten largest clones take up under 2% of the sample.

A distance of 11 bases separates the germline ends of V and J, which lose 0 bases and 6 bases respectively. Sequences SGHRS (CDR1) and YFSETQ (CDR2) are obtained from the germline V gene. Inclusive of the bounding cysteine and phenylalanine, the CDR3 is 14 residues long. Just the 42-base CDR3 DNA is kept, in frame starting at base 1. The data stem from a study of cytomegalovirus exposure and HLA in healthy donors (dated by TCRdb to about 2017). Background on the whole study: According to an earlier analysis of a few hundred of the donors, about 170 million T cells yielded 120 million or so unique TCR beta sequences and approximately 280 Gb of sequence data. Approximately 300 gigabases of sequencing data and approximately 85 million unique TCR sequences were included in an early release covering about 620 HLA-typed donors. Of the roughly 410 genotyped donors, 65% to 90% were placed in the genetic ancestry cluster associated with self-reported Caucasian donors. The aim of the study was to test whether cataloging public T cell receptors could identify signatures of past pathogen exposure. The study used immunosequencing to profile the T cell repertoires of under 700 subjects and linked those repertoires to cytomegalovirus serostatus. Along with the roughly 700-subject first cohort, a separate validation cohort of over a hundred different subjects was used. High-throughput TCR immunosequencing, statistical association of individual TCRs with disease status, and machine learning were combined to predict cytomegalovirus infection status. To study patterns of TCR occurrence, a later analysis re-analyzed previously published TCR beta repertoires from 700 or so donors and added high-resolution HLA genotyping. The later analysis used no new phenotypic data to find candidate immune exposures, relying instead on TCR beta sequences and their occurrence across donors. An earlier analysis of approximately 630 of the donors applied high-throughput TCR beta sequencing to assess whether each TCR beta V gene segment acted as functional or pseudogenic. Donor age, sex, ethnicity and CMV serostatus were collected together with the repertoire data. A later genetic analysis used genome-wide SNP genotypes for 398 of the 666 donors, treating that subset as a discovery cohort. All discovery cohort repertoires had been generated on a single sequencing platform. HLA typing included class I and class II loci at four-digit resolution. Typing coverage differed by locus: A, B, C, DRB1 and DQB1 were typed in about 629-640 donors, DQA1 in approximately 520, DPA1 in 600 to 610, and DPB1 in 400 to 480. About 5 DR-DQ haplotypes were handled as single units for association and clustering, since linkage in the cohort was strong. Across roughly 420 genotyped donors of the cohort, an average of roughly 250,000 unique TCR beta nucleotide sequences per donor were sequenced, and 15% to 20% of those sequences were non-productive. What the work shows at the level of the full study, not this receptor alone: Presence/absence analyses assumed roughly uniform sequencing depth across donors, an assumption that may not hold. Most CMV-associated TCR beta chains appeared to be HLA-restricted in a later analysis, and the HLA associations seemed to be driven largely by CMV exposure. A later genetic analysis reported fewer N-insertions in productive TCRs among donors in an Asian-associated ancestry cluster than the approximately 700-donor mean. While some public TCRs were present in many individuals, most TCR sequences turned up only very rarely across donors. A few of the identified cytomegalovirus-associated TCR beta chains were confirmed in vitro to be specific for cytomegalovirus antigens. The authors suggested that the approach could potentially be extended to other disease states and immunological phenotypes. In a later analysis, the rate of TCR association differed among HLA loci, with DRB1 alleles having the most associated TCRs and HLA-C alleles having the fewest. Only TCR beta chains were sequenced in this cohort, and the absence of alpha or paired-chain data limited detectable features. Assigning TCR associations to individual alleles was difficult when HLA alleles, especially DR and DQ, strongly co-occurred. An association between a missense DCLRE1C variant and V-gene and J-gene trimming of TCR beta chains was found in a later genetic analysis and replicated in an independent cohort. In a later analysis, several top co-occurrence clusters were reported to appear linked to parvovirus B19, influenza, CMV and Epstein-Barr virus. The study gave a list of under 200 TCR beta chains associated with cytomegalovirus. Immune exposure information for the cohort was limited to CMV serostatus. A later analysis associated about 17,000 TCR beta sequences with specific HLA alleles at a false discovery rate of 0.05. Because counts were too low, roughly 17 rarely observed V segments, including chromosome 9 orphons, were left out of the earlier analysis of approximately 580 of the donors. A cluster of highly shared sequence variants was judged likely to be a technical artifact of the sequencing pipeline. Linkage disequilibrium might explain the correlated functional status among segregating V segments, but an unknown experimental factor could not be excluded. In an earlier analysis of 587 of the donors, most TCR beta V segments appeared in productive rearrangements about 90% or about 30% of the time, broadly matching IMGT annotations. In both the original and validation cohorts, the classifier was reported to diagnose cytomegalovirus status with high specificity and sensitivity. A further reported finding was that TCR beta sequences accurately predicted the HLA-A and HLA-B alleles for most subjects in the first cohort. Because some donors lacked HLA typing at each locus, the association tests relied only on the typed subset. Because the 87-base-pair reads could not distinguish some IMGT-functional V segments, including TRBV6-2 and TRBV6-3, those segments were excluded. Compared with equally common non-associated chains, HLA-associated TCR beta chains in a later analysis were more clonally expanded and had lower generation probabilities.

The cohort was made up of about 670 healthy bone marrow donors. Cohort members were all nominally healthy when sampled, although unrecorded immune exposures were likely present. The donor was CMV seropositive and was included in the group of approximately 300 seropositive cohort members. A peripheral blood sample was provided by each donor, and peripheral blood mononuclear cells were used for TCR beta sequencing. The Qiagen DNeasy Blood Extraction Kit was used to extract genomic DNA from the blood cell samples. The sample was PBMCs. The sequence links TRBV5-1 to TRBJ2-3, with the D gene call left open. This clonotype was sampled from a woman in her 40s in good health and CMV-seropositive. Here the CDR3 is given as CASSLGDSLDTQYF. The bases read TGCGCCAGCAGCTTGGGAGATTCGCTGGATACGCAGTATTTT.